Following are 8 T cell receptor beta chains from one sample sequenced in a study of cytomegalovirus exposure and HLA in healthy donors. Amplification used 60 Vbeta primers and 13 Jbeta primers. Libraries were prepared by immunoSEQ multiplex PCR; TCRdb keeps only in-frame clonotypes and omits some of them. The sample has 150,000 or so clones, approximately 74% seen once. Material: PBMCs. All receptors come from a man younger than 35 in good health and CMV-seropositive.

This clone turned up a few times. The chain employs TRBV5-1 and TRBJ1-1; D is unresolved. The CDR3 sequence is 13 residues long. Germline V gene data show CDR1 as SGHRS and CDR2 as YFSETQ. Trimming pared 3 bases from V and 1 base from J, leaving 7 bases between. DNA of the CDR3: TGCGCCAGCAGCTCCTCCCCGAACACTGAAGCTTTCTTT. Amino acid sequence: CASSSSPNTEAFF.

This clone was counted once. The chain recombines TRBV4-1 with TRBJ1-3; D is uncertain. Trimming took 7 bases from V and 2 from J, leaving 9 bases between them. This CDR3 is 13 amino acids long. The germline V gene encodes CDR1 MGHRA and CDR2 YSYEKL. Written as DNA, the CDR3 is TGCGCCAGCACCAGTGGGCCTGGAAACACCATATATTTT. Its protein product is CASTSGPGNTIYF.

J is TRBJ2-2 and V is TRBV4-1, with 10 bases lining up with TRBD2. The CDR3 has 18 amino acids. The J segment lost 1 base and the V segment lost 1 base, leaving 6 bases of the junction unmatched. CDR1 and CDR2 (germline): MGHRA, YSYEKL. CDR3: CASSQGGTSALNTGELFF. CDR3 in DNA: TGCGCCAGCAGCCAAGGCGGGACTAGCGCGCTGAACACCGGGGAGCTGTTTTTT.

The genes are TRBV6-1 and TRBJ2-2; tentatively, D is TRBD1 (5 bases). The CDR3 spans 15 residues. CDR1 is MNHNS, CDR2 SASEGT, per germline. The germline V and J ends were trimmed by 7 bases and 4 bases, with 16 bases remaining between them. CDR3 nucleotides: TGTGCCAGCACAGAGCAGGGAACGAGCACCGGGGAGCTGTTTTTT. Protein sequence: CASTEQGTSTGELFF.

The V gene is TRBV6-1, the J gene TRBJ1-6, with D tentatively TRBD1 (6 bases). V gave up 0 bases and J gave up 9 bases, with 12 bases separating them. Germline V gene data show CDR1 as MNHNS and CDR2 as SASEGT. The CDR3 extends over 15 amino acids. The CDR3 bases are TGTGCCAGCAGTGAAGCGGACAGAATGTTTTCACCCCTCCACTTT. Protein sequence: CASSEADRMFSPLHF.

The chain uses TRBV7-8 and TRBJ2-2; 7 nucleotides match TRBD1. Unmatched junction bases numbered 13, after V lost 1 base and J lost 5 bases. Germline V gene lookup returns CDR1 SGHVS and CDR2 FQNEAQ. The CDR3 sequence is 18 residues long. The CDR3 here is CASSLEVPQGLGTGELFF. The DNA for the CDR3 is TGTGCCAGCAGCTTAGAGGTGCCACAGGGGTTAGGGACCGGGGAGCTGTTTTTT.

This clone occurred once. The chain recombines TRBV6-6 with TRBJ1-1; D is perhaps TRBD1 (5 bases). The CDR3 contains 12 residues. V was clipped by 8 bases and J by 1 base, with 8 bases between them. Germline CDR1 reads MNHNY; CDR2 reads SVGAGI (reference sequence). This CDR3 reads CASLDRNTEAFF. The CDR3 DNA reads TGTGCCAGCCTTGACAGGAACACTGAAGCTTTCTTT.

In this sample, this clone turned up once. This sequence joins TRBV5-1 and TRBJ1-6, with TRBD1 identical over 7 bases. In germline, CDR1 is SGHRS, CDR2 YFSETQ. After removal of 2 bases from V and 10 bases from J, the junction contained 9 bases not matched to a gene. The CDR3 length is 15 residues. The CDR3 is CASSFRDRGESPLHF. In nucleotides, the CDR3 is TGCGCCAGCAGCTTCCGGGACAGAGGTGAATCACCCCTCCACTTT.